This TCR beta chain was retrieved from a study of T cells in Graves' hyperthyroidism and ophthalmopathy. Study-level results: In simple terms, a model built on 13 V-J features told ophthalmopathy apart from stable hyperthyroidism.

Details on this clonotype: What it binds is unknown. This may stem from a read error, because a much larger clone lies one nucleotide away.

RNA transcripts provided the source from which TCR beta CDR3 regions were amplified. The HTBI primer set drove a first-round RT-PCR of the TCR CDR3. TCRdb ran MiXCR on the multiplex PCR reads and lists one entry per CDR3 protein. In the table there are some 550,000 distinct CDR3 sequences, 16% of which are singletons. CDR3 length: 14 residues. The germline gives CDR1 SGHRS, CDR2 YFSETQ. The V end lost 0 bases, the J end lost 3 bases, and 9 bases lay between the germline ends. Lactation, pregnancy, other autoimmune disease or uncontrolled infection excluded patients. The TCR originated in a woman aged 40 to 50 with Graves' ophthalmopathy. The rearrangement uses TRBV5-1 and TRBJ1-2, with D hard to call. The sequenced sample consisted of blood. The CDR3 loop is CASSLEDRDYGYTF. The CDR3 bases are TGCGCCAGCAGCTTGGAGGACCGTGACTATGGCTACACCTTC.